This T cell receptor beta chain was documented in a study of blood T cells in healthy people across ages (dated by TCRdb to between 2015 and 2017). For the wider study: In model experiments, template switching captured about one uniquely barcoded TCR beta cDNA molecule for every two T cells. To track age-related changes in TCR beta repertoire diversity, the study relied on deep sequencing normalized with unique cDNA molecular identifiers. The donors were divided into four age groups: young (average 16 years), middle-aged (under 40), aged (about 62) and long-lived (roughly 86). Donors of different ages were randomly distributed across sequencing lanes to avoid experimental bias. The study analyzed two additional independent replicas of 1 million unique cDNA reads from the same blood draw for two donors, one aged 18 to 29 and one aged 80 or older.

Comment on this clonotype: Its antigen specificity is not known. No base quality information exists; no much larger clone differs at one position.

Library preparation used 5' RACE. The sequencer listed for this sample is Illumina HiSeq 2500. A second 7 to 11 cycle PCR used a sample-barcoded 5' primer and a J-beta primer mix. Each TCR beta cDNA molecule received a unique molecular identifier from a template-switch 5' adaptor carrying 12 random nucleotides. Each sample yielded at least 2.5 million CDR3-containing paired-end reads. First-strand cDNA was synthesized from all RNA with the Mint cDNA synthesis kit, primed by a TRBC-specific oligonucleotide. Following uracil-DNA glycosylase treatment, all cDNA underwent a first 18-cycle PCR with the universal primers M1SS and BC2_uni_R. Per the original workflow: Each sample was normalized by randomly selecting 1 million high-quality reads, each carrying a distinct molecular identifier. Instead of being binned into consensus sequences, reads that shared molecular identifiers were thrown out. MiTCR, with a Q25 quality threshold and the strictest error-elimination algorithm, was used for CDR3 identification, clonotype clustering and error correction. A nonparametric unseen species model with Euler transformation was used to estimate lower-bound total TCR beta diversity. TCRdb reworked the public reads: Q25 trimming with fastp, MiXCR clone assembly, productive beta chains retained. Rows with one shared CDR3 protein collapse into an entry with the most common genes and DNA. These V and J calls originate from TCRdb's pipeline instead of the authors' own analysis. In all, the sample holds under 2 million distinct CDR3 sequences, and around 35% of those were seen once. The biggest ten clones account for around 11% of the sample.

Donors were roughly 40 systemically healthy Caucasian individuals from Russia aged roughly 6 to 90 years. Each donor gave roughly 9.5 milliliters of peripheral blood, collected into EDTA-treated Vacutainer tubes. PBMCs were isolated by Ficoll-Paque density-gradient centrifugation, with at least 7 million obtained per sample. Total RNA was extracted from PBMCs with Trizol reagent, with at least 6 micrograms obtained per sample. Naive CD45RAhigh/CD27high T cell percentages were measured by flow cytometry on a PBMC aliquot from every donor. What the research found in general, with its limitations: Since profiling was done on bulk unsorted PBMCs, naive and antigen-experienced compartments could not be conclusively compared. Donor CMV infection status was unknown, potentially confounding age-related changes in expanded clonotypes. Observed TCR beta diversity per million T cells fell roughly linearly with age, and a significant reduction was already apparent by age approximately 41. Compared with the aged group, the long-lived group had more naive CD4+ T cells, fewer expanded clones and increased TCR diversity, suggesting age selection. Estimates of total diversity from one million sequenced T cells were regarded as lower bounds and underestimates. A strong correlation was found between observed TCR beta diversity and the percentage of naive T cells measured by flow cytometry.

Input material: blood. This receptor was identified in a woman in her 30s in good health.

The DNA reads TGTGCCAGCAGCTTTGAGATAGGGGCGGCCGATACGCAGTATTTT. This is translated as CASSFEIGAADTQYF. The sequence links TRBV7-9 to TRBJ2-3, and perhaps TRBD1 as D gene, on 5 matching bases. In the germline V gene (reference sequence), CDR1 corresponds to SEHNR and CDR2 to FQNEAQ. CDR3 length: 15 amino acids, cysteine to phenylalanine. The CDR3 DNA has 45 bases and is translated from base 1. V is clipped by 3 bases and J by 6 bases, and the sequence between their germline boundaries is 16 bases long.